What follows are 30 T cell receptor beta chains derived from one specimen sequenced in a study of human T cells and chemical hapten exposure. Time point denoted: patch test 1, 2 weeks after DPC sensitization. Treatment in this sample: therapeutic diphenylcyclopropenone sensitization with weekly scalp DPC. TCRdb reanalysed the RACE reads using MiXCR and keeps one entry per CDR3 protein. The table has about 120,000 distinct CDR3 sequences, around 10% seen once. This material consisted of whole blood, taken in connection with sensitization to the hapten diphenylcyclopropenone (DPC). The receptors were sampled from a woman aged 50 to 60 with alopecia areata. Some clones in this sample may be carry-over from other donors' samples.

V gene TRBV7-2 combines with J gene TRBJ1-5; 7 bases align to TRBD1. With 5 bases clipped from V and 4 bases from J, the junction kept 8 bases outside the gene matches. CDR3 length: 15 residues. Germline assignment: CDR1 SGHTA and CDR2 FQGNSA. The DNA of the CDR3 is TGTGCCAGCAGCCCCCCCGGACAGGCGAATCAGCCCCAGCATTTT. It specifies CASSPPGQANQPQHF.

At least ten counts were recorded for this clonotype. This rearrangement joins TRBV29-1 to TRBJ2-1; 14 bases are shared with TRBD2. Germline V CDR1 and CDR2: SQVTM, ANQGSEA. The V gene end was trimmed by 7 bases and the J gene end by 7 bases; junction bases not matched to a gene: 15. The CDR3 loop spans 17 amino acids. The CDR3: CSGSGLAGAVRVNEQFF. The CDR3, as DNA: TGCAGCGGATCGGGACTAGCGGGGGCGGTGAGGGTGAATGAGCAGTTCTTC.

This clonotype has more than one count but fewer than ten. This rearrangement joins TRBV15 to TRBJ1-1; D may be TRBD1 (6 bases). Trimming cost V 1 base and J 4 bases, with 13 bases left between them. The CDR3 runs 15 residues. The germline V gene has CDR1 LNHNV and CDR2 YYDKDF (reference sequence). The CDR3 sequence: CATSRGNRDLTEAFF. The CDR3, as DNA: TGTGCCACCAGCAGAGGTAACAGGGACCTCACTGAAGCTTTCTTT.

This clonotype was recorded a few times. This chain links TRBV15 with TRBJ2-3; TRBD2 might be the D (6 bases). Trimming shortened V by 5 bases and J by 2 bases, and 23 bases separated the two germline ends. This CDR3 is built from 18 residues. CDR1 and CDR2 (germline): LNHNV, YYDKDF (reference sequence). CDR3 sequence: CATSPVGRTFRVTDTQYF. The CDR3 nucleotides are TGTGCCACCAGCCCGGTTGGGAGGACATTCCGGGTCACAGATACGCAGTATTTT.

This chain connects TRBV3-1 to TRBJ2-7; D unresolved. V dropped 2 bases and J dropped 6 bases, with 8 bases sitting between them. Germline V gene sequence: CDR1 LGHDT, CDR2 YNNKEL (reference sequence). CDR3 size: 12 residues. The CDR3 is CASSQSGAEQYF. The CDR3 region has the DNA TGTGCCAGCAGCCAAAGTGGTGCCGAGCAGTACTTC.

This clonotype was found many times. The V and J genes are TRBV5-1 and TRBJ1-1; TRBD1 agrees at 9 bases. This CDR3 region has 15 residues. Germline values: CDR1 SGHRS, CDR2 YFSETQ. Trimming at V came to 4 bases and at J to 5 bases, leaving 9 bases not matched to a gene. The CDR3, as DNA: TGCGCCAGCAGCCGGGGGACAGGGCAGAGGACTGAAGCTTTCTTT. Its translation: CASSRGTGQRTEAFF.

This clonotype was picked up a small number of times. The germline gene is not matched at one end of the junction; a read error may be the cause. The V and J genes are TRBV7-7 and TRBJ2-5; 7 nucleotides match TRBD1. The CDR3 is made up of 18 amino acids. Germline V gene lookup returns CDR1 SSHAT and CDR2 FNYEAQ (reference sequence). As DNA, the CDR3 is TGTGCTAGCAGCTTATTTCGTGGGTCGTGGCAGGGGGAAGAGACCCAGTACTTC. This gives the protein CASSLFRGSWQGEETQYF.

This clonotype was recorded at least ten times. V gene TRBV5-1 combines with J gene TRBJ1-2, with 7 bases fitting TRBD1. The CDR3 covers 16 residues. Germline loops: CDR1 SGHRS, CDR2 YFSETQ. The V segment lost 3 bases and the J segment 0 bases; nucleotides outside the gene matches: 8. The CDR3 loop reads CASSSRTGTTNYGYTF. For the CDR3, the DNA is TGCGCCAGCAGCTCGCGGACAGGAACAACTAACTATGGCTACACCTTC.

This clonotype was seen a handful of times. The chain has TRBV28 and TRBJ2-1; 8 bases agree with TRBD2. Germline loops: CDR1 MDHEN, CDR2 SYDVKM. J gave up 8 bases and V 5 bases, and 8 bases lay outside the gene matches. CDR3 length: 14 residues. Here the CDR3 DNA reads TGTGCCAGCAGTCGTCCCGGGACTAGTCATGAGCAGTTCTTC. Its protein is CASSRPGTSHEQFF.

This clonotype was observed a few times. V and J are TRBV29-1 and TRBJ2-5, with D tentatively TRBD2 (8 bases). The CDR3 is made up of 16 amino acids. Trimming pared 8 bases from V and 2 bases from J, leaving 24 bases between. The germline gives CDR1 SQVTM, CDR2 ANQGSEA. CDR3 sequence: CSSVRGSGGPQETQYF. For the CDR3, the DNA is TGCAGCTCTGTCAGGGGGAGCGGGGGCCCTCAAGAGACCCAGTACTTC.

This clonotype was seen ten or more times. This chain uses TRBV4-2 with TRBJ2-1; 12 positions agree with TRBD1. The V gene's germline CDR1 is LGHNA and CDR2 YNFKEQ. Unmatched junction bases numbered 2, after V lost 4 bases and J lost 4 bases. The CDR3 spans 15 residues. CDR3 coding DNA: TGTGCCAGCAGCCCGGGACAGGGGGCTTACAATGAGCAGTTCTTC. Protein product: CASSPGQGAYNEQFF.

This clonotype showed up just a few times. V usage is TRBV10-2 and J usage is TRBJ2-5; the D is unclear. The CDR3 extends over 12 amino acids. Per germline, CDR1 WSHSY and CDR2 SAAADI. V was trimmed by 5 bases and J by 7 bases, leaving 11 bases between them. The CDR3 spells CASSRPLGTQYF. In DNA form, the CDR3 reads TGCGCCAGCAGTCGTCCCCTGGGGACCCAGTACTTC.

This clonotype was counted a few times. The V call is TRBV4-1, the J call TRBJ1-1; D gene uncertain. The V gene lost 4 bases and the J gene lost 4 bases, with 19 bases spanning the gap. This CDR3 spans 16 amino acids. Germline CDR1 is MGHRA and CDR2 is YSYEKL. The DNA for the CDR3 is TGCGCCAGCAGCCCCCAAGGGCGCACCCATCGCACTGAAGCTTTCTTT. It encodes CASSPQGRTHRTEAFF.

The sample holds many counts of this clonotype. The chain carries TRBV23-1 and TRBJ2-2; a weak D match, TRBD2 (6 bases). TRBV23-1 is designated an ORF whose function remains uncertain. The ends were cut back, 2 bases at V and 12 bases at J, with 13 bases in the middle. This CDR3 spans 13 amino acids. The CDR3 region is CASSQHNGSKLFF. The CDR3 coding sequence is TGCGCCAGCAGTCAACACAACGGGAGCAAGCTGTTTTTT.

This chain uses TRBV9 with TRBJ2-1; D call uncertain. This CDR3 is 13 amino acids long. Germline V gene lookup returns CDR1 SGDLS and CDR2 YYNGEE. The V end lost 1 base, the J end lost 9 bases, and 11 bases lay between the germline ends. CDR3 coding DNA: TGTGCCAGCAGCGTATGGGCAGGCTCTGAGCAGTTCTTC. As protein: CASSVWAGSEQFF.

This sequence joins TRBV5-1 and TRBJ2-7, with D possibly TRBD2 on 5 matching bases. Trimming pared 2 bases from V and 4 bases from J, leaving 13 bases between. There are 14 residues in the CDR3. Germline lookup yields CDR1 SGHRS and CDR2 YFSETQ. The CDR3 DNA reads as TGCGCCAGCAGCTTCGAGGGCCGGAGTTACGAGCAGTACTTC. Translation gives CASSFEGRSYEQYF.

This clonotype was recorded at least ten times. The V and J genes are TRBV25-1 and TRBJ2-5; tentatively, D is TRBD2 (5 bases). This CDR3 comprises 15 residues. The V end was cut by 3 bases, the J end by 0 bases, with 11 bases between. Germline V CDR1 and CDR2: MGHDK, SYGVNS. The CDR3 is CASSDTRAYQETQYF. Written as DNA, the CDR3 is TGTGCCAGCAGTGACACGCGGGCGTACCAAGAGACCCAGTACTTC.

V is TRBV5-1 and J is TRBJ2-1; 8 bases match TRBD2. The CDR3 has 19 amino acids. Looked up from germline, CDR1 is SGHRS and CDR2 is YFSETQ. Trimming cost V 0 bases and J 0 bases; bases outside gene matches: 11. The CDR3 region is CASSLGSSGAPSSYNEQFF. CDR3 nucleotides: TGCGCCAGCAGCTTGGGGAGTAGCGGGGCCCCGAGCTCCTACAATGAGCAGTTCTTC.

This clonotype has just a few counts. The chain combines TRBV6-1 with TRBJ2-2; 10 bases match TRBD2. The germline CDR1 and CDR2 sequences are MNHNS and SASEGT. The CDR3 has 16 residues. V was clipped by 3 bases and J by 4 bases; unmatched bases: 5. The CDR3 DNA is TGTGCCAGCAGTGAGTTTACTAGCGGGATCACCGGGGAGCTGTTTTTT. Amino acid sequence: CASSEFTSGITGELFF.

This clonotype showed up many times. J is TRBJ1-6 and V is TRBV3-1; D remains unclear. The CDR3 spans 14 residues. Germline values: CDR1 LGHDT, CDR2 YNNKEL (reference sequence). The V and J ends lost 1 base and 9 bases respectively, with 10 bases between them. Here the CDR3 DNA reads TGTGCCAGCAGCCAAGCGGGGTCTAGTTCACCCCTCCACTTT. This sequence encodes CASSQAGSSSPLHF.

The chain links TRBV12-3 or TRBV12-4 to TRBJ2-2; no clear D gene. With 5 bases removed from V and 2 bases from J, the gap between germline ends came to 6 bases. CDR3 length: 13 amino acids. This chain's CDR3 is CASSPHNTGELFF. For the CDR3, the DNA is TGTGCCAGCAGTCCCCATAACACCGGGGAGCTGTTTTTT.

The table lists this clonotype with many counts. This chain connects TRBV20-1 to TRBJ1-4, with a possible D match to TRBD1 (6 bases). V was trimmed by 6 bases and J by 10 bases, leaving 9 bases between them. CDR1 DFQATT and CDR2 SNEGSKA come from the germline V gene (reference sequence). CDR3 length: 10 amino acids. Here the CDR3 DNA reads TGCAGTGCGCCCAGGGGAAAACTGTTTTTT. Translation: CSAPRGKLFF.

This clonotype was seen more than once but under ten times. J is TRBJ2-1 and V is TRBV5-1; no clear D. The CDR3 is 14 residues long. Trimming took off 4 bases at V and 6 bases at J, with 14 bases between the two ends. The V gene's germline CDR1 is SGHRS and CDR2 YFSETQ. In nucleotides, the CDR3 is TGCGCCAGCAGCCCGGCGCCTGAGATCAATGAGCAGTTCTTC. It yields the protein CASSPAPEINEQFF.

This clonotype was seen repeatedly, ten times or more. V usage is TRBV13 and J usage is TRBJ2-7; possibly TRBD1 or TRBD2 for D (5 bases each). Looked up from germline, CDR1 is PRHDT and CDR2 is FYEKMQ (reference sequence). The CDR3 totals 15 residues. V was clipped by 4 bases and J by 2 bases, with 15 bases between them. The CDR3: CASSSSGTDPYEQYF. In DNA, the CDR3 is TGTGCCAGCAGCTCTTCCGGGACGGATCCCTACGAGCAGTACTTC.

The rearrangement links TRBV7-2 to TRBJ1-5; no firm D call. Trimming cost V 1 base and J 2 bases, with 6 bases left between them. CDR1 is SGHTA and CDR2 is FQGNSA in the germline V gene. This CDR3 has 14 residues. CDR3 sequence: CASSLERGNQPQHF. CDR3 nucleotide sequence: TGTGCCAGCAGCTTAGAGAGAGGCAATCAGCCCCAGCATTTT.

This clonotype has a count of ten or more. The gene calls are TRBV5-1 and TRBJ1-5; D unclear. Germline values: CDR1 SGHRS, CDR2 YFSETQ. V was pared by 3 bases and J by 8 bases, with 18 bases between. This CDR3 has 15 amino acids. DNA for the CDR3: TGCGCCAGCAGCTCTGGTGGGGAGGCCTTTGAGCCCCAGCATTTT. Its protein is CASSSGGEAFEPQHF.

This clonotype was counted many times. The chain uses TRBV6-1 and TRBJ1-6, with TRBD1 as a possible D gene (6 bases). This CDR3 spans 14 amino acids. Between the trimmed V and J ends, which lost 2 bases and 6 bases, there was a span of 8 bases. Germline lookup yields CDR1 MNHNS and CDR2 SASEGT. The CDR3 nucleotides read TGTGCCAGCAGTGAAACAGGGCCTAATTCACCCCTCCACTTT. Encoded protein: CASSETGPNSPLHF.

At least ten counts were recorded for this clonotype. The chain combines TRBV6-2 or TRBV6-3 with TRBJ1-1, with D hard to call. This CDR3 has 12 residues. CDR1 is MNHEY and CDR2 is SVGEGT in the germline V gene. V was pared by 0 bases and J by 6 bases, with 5 bases between. Here the CDR3 DNA reads TGTGCCAGCAGTTACTCGGCCTCTGAAGCTTTCTTT. It translates to CASSYSASEAFF.

In this sample, this clonotype turned up many times. The rearrangement uses TRBV28 and TRBJ1-1; D is perhaps TRBD1 (5 bases). CDR1 MDHEN and CDR2 SYDVKM come from the germline V gene. The length of the CDR3 is 14 residues. Between the trimmed V and J ends, which lost 3 bases and 1 base, there was a span of 9 bases. The CDR3 DNA reads TGTGCCAGCAGTTTCGGGCAGGGGAACACTGAAGCTTTCTTT. It yields the protein CASSFGQGNTEAFF.

This clonotype was seen a handful of times. The chain is built from TRBV20-1 and TRBJ2-3, with D uncertain. CDR3 length: 11 amino acids. CDR1 is DFQATT and CDR2 is SNEGSKA in the germline V gene (reference sequence). CDR3 sequence reads: CSETGLDTQYF. DNA of the CDR3: TGCAGCGAAACGGGTCTCGATACGCAGTATTTT.